Reported below is one TCR beta chain. No antigen is known for it. The data were taken from a study of CXCR3-negative and CXCR3-positive naive CD8 T cells. General study points: Naive cells positive for CXCR3 carried more hydrophobic TRB CDR3s than CXCR3-negative ones.

The CDR3 has 13 residues. The V gene's germline CDR1 is DFQATT and CDR2 SNEGSKA (reference sequence). Carrying UMI labels, the TRB cDNA libraries were prepared through 5' RACE. TCRdb re-called the 5' RACE reads, yielding one record per CDR3 amino acid sequence without DNA. The specimen's table records roughly 50,000 distinct CDR3 sequences. The gene calls are TRBV20-1 and TRBJ1-2; as DNA is missing, the TRBD1 call by TCRdb cannot be tested. Sequencing used naive CXCR3+ CD8+ T cells from blood. As to subset: CD45RO-CCR7+CD27+CD95- naive CD8+ T cells expressing CXCR3 (TNR3+). The clonotype originates from a human donor in good health. Some clones in this sample may be carry-over from other donors' samples. CDR3 sequence reads: CSSAEAQGNGYTF.